The 22 T cell receptor beta chains in this list originate from one sample, sequenced in a study of radiation and T cells in renal cell carcinoma. Only in-frame clones appear in the TCRdb table, and some are missing; sequencing was by immunoSEQ multiplex PCR. The data contain 150,000 to 160,000 clones, roughly 87% of them singletons. Time point specified: blood 2 weeks post-SBRT. The treatment: 15 Gy SBRT to primary tumor, nephrectomy 4 weeks later. Sequenced here: blood, sampled from a patient whose treatment included radiotherapy and nephrectomy. Every receptor here comes from a woman in her 50s with renal cell carcinoma.

This chain links TRBV23-1 with TRBJ2-7, with D possibly TRBD1 on 6 matching bases. TRBV23-1 is an open reading frame whose function is uncertain. The CDR3 runs 16 residues. Trimming pared 0 bases from V and 0 bases from J, leaving 12 bases between. For the CDR3, the DNA is TGCGCCAGCAGTCAATCAAACAGGGAAGGCTCCTACGAGCAGTACTTC. Its translation: CASSQSNREGSYEQYF.

This clone occurred once. V is TRBV11-2 and J is TRBJ2-7; 8 bases are shared with TRBD1. Trimming removed 5 bases from V and 1 base from J; junction bases left unmatched: 7. CDR1 and CDR2 (germline): SGHAT, FQNNGV. The CDR3 has 15 amino acids. CDR3 in DNA: TGTGCCAGCAGCAAAGACAGGGGAGTATCCTACGAGCAGTACTTC. Amino acid sequence: CASSKDRGVSYEQYF.

V and J are TRBV15 and TRBJ2-3; D is perhaps TRBD2 (7 bases). Per the germline V gene, CDR1 is LNHNV and CDR2 is YYDKDF (reference sequence). The CDR3 loop spans 16 amino acids. The V gene lost 1 base and the J gene lost 1 base, with 12 bases spanning the gap. CDR3 loop: CATSRGGGRGTDTQYF. CDR3 nucleotides: TGTGCCACCAGCAGAGGCGGGGGCCGTGGCACAGATACGCAGTATTTT.

This chain connects TRBV4-1 to TRBJ2-1, with TRBD2 matching 16 bases. There are 20 residues in the CDR3. Losses at the gene ends were 0 bases for V and 6 bases for J; bases not matched to a gene: 11. CDR1 is MGHRA and CDR2 is YSYEKL in the germline V gene. The CDR3, as DNA: TGCGCCAGCAGCCAAGATGGCGGGACTAGCGGGGGGGCCGTACTCAATGAGCAGTTCTTC. It is translated as CASSQDGGTSGGAVLNEQFF.

The chain couples TRBV25-1 to TRBJ1-3; D remains unclear. Per the germline V gene, CDR1 is MGHDK and CDR2 is SYGVNS. Trimming stripped 6 bases from V and 2 bases from J, with 11 bases between. The CDR3 spans 14 residues. The DNA of the CDR3 is TGTGCCAGCAGACGGGGAAACACTGGAAACACCATATATTTT. Its translation: CASRRGNTGNTIYF. Full variable domain (outside the CDR3, taken from reference TRBV25-1 and TRBJ1-3): EADIYQTPRYLVIGTGKKITLECSQTMGHDKMYWYQQDPGMELHLIHYSYGVNSTEKGDLSSESTVSRIRTEHFPLTLESARPSHTSQYLCASRRGNTGNTIYFGEGSWLTVV.

This chain joins TRBV6-5 and TRBJ1-1, with D tentatively TRBD1 (6 bases). Trimming took 11 bases from V and 1 from J, leaving 17 bases between them. The germline V gene encodes CDR1 MNHEY and CDR2 SVGAGI. The CDR3 has 14 residues. The CDR3 protein is CAPWSKGGNTEAFF. CDR3 in DNA: TGTGCCCCCTGGTCCAAAGGGGGGAACACTGAAGCTTTCTTT.

The chain is built from TRBV29-1 and TRBJ2-1; 14 positions match TRBD2. With 8 bases clipped from V and 0 bases from J, the junction kept 15 bases outside the gene matches. CDR1 SQVTM and CDR2 ANQGSEA come from the germline V gene. The CDR3 loop spans 19 amino acids. CDR3 bases: TGCAGCATAAATCCGGGACTAGCGGGGGCCTTTCCCTCCTACAATGAGCAGTTCTTC. Encoded protein: CSINPGLAGAFPSYNEQFF.

V gene TRBV13 combines with J gene TRBJ2-5; no clear D gene. Trimming pared 1 base from V and 5 bases from J, leaving 8 bases between. The CDR3 consists of 13 residues. CDR1 PRHDT and CDR2 FYEKMQ come from the germline V gene (reference sequence). The DNA for the CDR3 is TGTGCCAGCAGCTTAGATCCTAGGGAGACCCAGTACTTC. As protein: CASSLDPRETQYF.

The rearrangement links TRBV5-8 to TRBJ1-4; D is uncertain. CDR1 and CDR2 from the germline V gene are SGHTS and YDEGEE. V gave up 0 bases and J gave up 7 bases, with 19 bases separating them. The CDR3 is made up of 17 amino acids. The chain's CDR3 is CASSLVRQVLGGEKLFF. The CDR3 DNA reads TGTGCCAGCAGCTTGGTTCGGCAGGTACTAGGAGGTGAAAAACTGTTTTTT.

DNA for the CDR3: TGCAGCGTTGACCGCAGGAACTACAATGAGCAGTTCTTC. Translation: CSVDRRNYNEQFF. The chain recombines TRBV29-1 with TRBJ2-1; no firm D call. The germline gives CDR1 SQVTM, CDR2 ANQGSEA. The CDR3 length is 13 residues. Trimming shortened V by 3 bases and J by 3 bases, and 9 bases separated the two germline ends.

The chain carries TRBV11-2 and TRBJ2-5; D perhaps matches TRBD1 (6 bases). Germline assignment: CDR1 SGHAT and CDR2 FQNNGV. This CDR3 region has 17 residues. Trimming stripped 7 bases from V and 4 bases from J, with 25 bases between. As DNA, the CDR3 is TGTGCCAGCAACAGGGCTCCCGGGCCTATCCAAGGAGAGACCCAGTACTTC. It yields the protein CASNRAPGPIQGETQYF.

This clone was detected only once. This chain uses TRBV4-1 with TRBJ2-7; unclear D gene. In germline, CDR1 is MGHRA, CDR2 YSYEKL. V dropped 0 bases and J dropped 10 bases, with 13 bases sitting between them. The CDR3 length is 13 residues. The chain's CDR3 is CASSQENRPEQYF. The CDR3 DNA reads TGCGCCAGCAGCCAAGAAAACCGCCCGGAACAGTACTTC.

This clone is a singleton in its sample. This sequence joins TRBV6-5 and TRBJ2-1; 8 bases align to TRBD1. The CDR3 runs 15 residues. Per germline, CDR1 MNHEY and CDR2 SVGAGI. V lost 4 bases and J lost 8; bases outside the gene matches: 10. The CDR3 region has the DNA TGTGCCAGCAGTTTTCCAGGACAGGGCTTCTATGAGCAGTTCTTC. Its translation: CASSFPGQGFYEQFF.

The CDR3 nucleotides read TGTGCCACCAGCAGAGATCCCAGGGGGCAGGAGGAGACCCAGTACTTC. This codes for CATSRDPRGQEETQYF. The V and J genes are TRBV15 and TRBJ2-5; TRBD1 matches 8 bases. The germline V gene has CDR1 LNHNV and CDR2 YYDKDF (reference sequence). The CDR3 is made up of 16 amino acids. Trimming cost V 0 bases and J 5 bases; bases outside gene matches: 8.

The gene calls are TRBV6-5 and TRBJ1-1, with 7 bases that match TRBD1. CDR1 and CDR2 (germline): MNHEY, SVGAGI. There are 15 residues in the CDR3. V dropped 5 bases and J dropped 4; count of bases not matched to a gene: 10. Written as DNA, the CDR3 is TGTGCCAGCAGTAACGCAGGGGGTACGGGCACTGAAGCTTTCTTT. It codes for CASSNAGGTGTEAFF.

V gene TRBV30 combines with J gene TRBJ2-7; either TRBD1 or TRBD2 may fit D (5 bases each). The CDR3 covers 14 residues. Trimming took 2 bases from V and 4 from J, leaving 15 bases between them. Germline CDR1 is GTSNPN and CDR2 is SVGIG (reference sequence). CDR3 nucleotide sequence: TGTGCCTGGAGTCCTCCCGGGACCTGGTACGAGCAGTACTTC. Its translation: CAWSPPGTWYEQYF.

The rearrangement uses TRBV5-1 and TRBJ2-1; D uncertain. CDR3 length equals 16 residues. Deletions cut 4 bases from V and 0 bases from J, with 14 bases between. Per the germline V gene, CDR1 is SGHRS and CDR2 is YFSETQ. CDR3 in amino acids: CASSVTLSSSYNEQFF. CDR3 coding DNA: TGCGCCAGCAGCGTGACTCTATCGAGCTCCTACAATGAGCAGTTCTTC.

CDR3 DNA: TGTGCCAGCAGTTACTCGAGAACCGGACAGGCCTACGAGCAGTACTTC. Protein sequence: CASSYSRTGQAYEQYF. V and J are TRBV6-5 and TRBJ2-7; 7 bases match TRBD1. Germline V CDR1 and CDR2: MNHEY, SVGAGI. The CDR3 contains 16 residues. The V segment lost 0 bases and the J segment 2 bases; nucleotides outside the gene matches: 7.

This clone was recorded once. The J gene is TRBJ2-7, the V gene TRBV10-3; 7 bases are shared with TRBD1. Germline V gene lookup returns CDR1 ENHRY and CDR2 SYGVKD. Losses at the gene ends were 6 bases for V and 2 bases for J; bases not matched to a gene: 4. The CDR3 covers 13 residues. CDR3 DNA: TGTGCCATCAGCGACAGGGTGGCCTACGAGCAGTACTTC. Translation: CAISDRVAYEQYF.

V and J are TRBV6-1 and TRBJ2-1; D not resolved. The CDR3 extends over 17 amino acids. Looked up from germline, CDR1 is MNHNS and CDR2 is SASEGT. V shed 4 bases and J shed 2 bases, with 18 bases lying between them. As DNA, the CDR3 is TGTGCCAGCAGTGGCCCCATTGGCCTGCTAGCCTACAATGAGCAGTTCTTC. Translating gives CASSGPIGLLAYNEQFF.

The chain has TRBV5-5 and TRBJ1-1; D possibly corresponds to TRBD1 (6 bases). Trimming left V 1 base short and J 7 bases short, with 26 bases between. In germline, CDR1 is SGHKS, CDR2 YYEKEE (reference sequence). This CDR3 contains 18 residues. Here the CDR3 DNA reads TGTGCCAGCAGCTTGCTTCGTTTTTATCGGGGGCTTCTAGGTGAAGCTTTCTTT. This codes for CASSLLRFYRGLLGEAFF.

The chain links TRBV19 to TRBJ2-7, with unresolved D. V dropped 2 bases and J dropped 2 bases, with 7 bases sitting between them. There are 13 residues in the CDR3. Germline CDR1 is LNHDA and CDR2 is SQIVND (reference sequence). CDR3 DNA: TGTGCCAGTAGTATAAGGGATACCTACGAGCAGTACTTC. Its protein product is CASSIRDTYEQYF.